Presented here are 9 T cell receptor beta chains from one specimen sequenced in a study of T cells in localized non-small cell lung cancer. Sequenced by immunoSEQ multiplex PCR; TCRdb stores in-frame clones only, minus some. The repertoire holds tens of thousands of clones, 87% seen once, with around 14% in the top ten. The source material was peripheral blood, sampled before any cancer treatment. The source of these receptors is a man aged 40 to 69 with stage I squamous cell lung carcinoma.

V gene TRBV28 combines with J gene TRBJ1-5; possible D gene TRBD1, 5 bases. V gave up 7 bases and J gave up 0 bases, with 16 bases separating them. Germline V gene data show CDR1 as MDHEN and CDR2 as SYDVKM. The CDR3 contains 16 residues. The CDR3 here is CASTSPGGVSNQPQHF. The DNA of the CDR3 is TGTGCCAGCACCTCCCCGGGGGGAGTTAGCAATCAGCCCCAGCATTTT.

The V and J genes are TRBV5-6 and TRBJ2-3, with a weak D call TRBD2 (6 bases). This CDR3 has 13 amino acids. CDR1 SGHDT and CDR2 YYEEEE come from the germline V gene. V lost 5 bases, J lost 3 bases, and 10 bases lay in between. The CDR3 nucleotides read TGTGCCAGCAGTTTGACTAGAACAGATACGCAGTATTTT. This sequence encodes CASSLTRTDTQYF.

This sequence joins TRBV10-2 and TRBJ2-2, with D perhaps matching TRBD2 (6 bases). Between the trimmed V and J ends, which lost 7 bases and 2 bases, there was a span of 11 bases. Germline V CDR1 and CDR2: WSHSY, SAAADI. This CDR3 has 14 residues. The CDR3 DNA reads as TGCGCCAGCACGGGGACTCTAAACACCGGGGAGCTGTTTTTT. It translates to CASTGTLNTGELFF.

The genes are TRBV6-5 and TRBJ1-1; the D gene is possibly TRBD1 (6 bases). V lost 3 bases to trimming and J lost 1 base, with 9 bases between them. There are 14 residues in the CDR3. The V gene's germline CDR1 is MNHEY and CDR2 SVGAGI. CDR3 sequence: CASSYGQKNTEAFF. CDR3 nucleotide sequence: TGTGCCAGCAGTTATGGACAGAAGAACACTGAAGCTTTCTTT.

This clone was observed once. The chain uses TRBV7-2 and TRBJ2-2, with 12 positions matching TRBD1. The CDR3 covers 17 residues. Germline V gene sequence: CDR1 SGHTA, CDR2 FQGNSA. After removal of 5 bases from V and 5 bases from J, the junction contained 9 bases not matched to a gene. CDR3 DNA sequence: TGTGCCAGCAGCCTGCCTTGGGGACAGGGGGCAACCGGGGAGCTGTTTTTT. This gives the protein CASSLPWGQGATGELFF.

CDR3 sequence (DNA): TGTGCCAGCAGCGTAGACAGTTCTAAGACGCAGTATTTT. Its protein is CASSVDSSKTQYF. V and J are TRBV7-9 and TRBJ2-3; a possible D gene is TRBD1 (5 bases). The CDR3 consists of 13 residues. Trimming left V 5 bases short and J 9 bases short, with 15 bases between. CDR1 and CDR2 (germline): SEHNR, FQNEAQ (reference sequence).

This clone was detected only a few times. CDR3 bases: TGCGCCAGCAGCTTGGCCGGGGCAGGGAACCTCTACGAGCAGTACTTC. It translates to CASSLAGAGNLYEQYF. The chain employs TRBV5-1 and TRBJ2-7; D may be TRBD1 or TRBD2 (5 bases each). CDR3 length equals 16 residues. The V and J ends lost 0 bases and 3 bases respectively, with 16 bases between them. In germline, CDR1 is SGHRS, CDR2 YFSETQ.

The chain links TRBV13 to TRBJ2-3; D possibly corresponds to TRBD2 (5 bases). Between the trimmed V and J ends, which lost 3 bases and 0 bases, there was a span of 7 bases. Germline CDR1 PRHDT, CDR2 FYEKMQ (reference sequence). This CDR3 region has 14 residues. CDR3 nucleotides: TGTGCCAGCAGCTTTAGCGTGAGCACAGATACGCAGTATTTT. This sequence encodes CASSFSVSTDTQYF.

The chain has TRBV28 and TRBJ1-5, with a weak D call TRBD1 (5 bases). Germline V gene lookup returns CDR1 MDHEN and CDR2 SYDVKM. V dropped 8 bases and J dropped 6 bases, with 20 bases sitting between them. This CDR3 spans 15 amino acids. CDR3 in amino acids: CASGRGWQGIQPQHF. The CDR3 region has the DNA TGTGCCAGCGGGAGGGGCTGGCAAGGGATTCAGCCCCAGCATTTT. Together with reference TRBV28 and TRBJ1-5, the CDR3 gives the full variable domain: DVKVTQSSRYLVKRTGEKVFLECVQDMDHENMFWYRQDPGLGLRLIYFSYDVKMKEKGDIPEGYSVSREKKERFSLILESASTNQTSMYLCASGRGWQGIQPQHFGDGTRLSIL.